These T cell receptor beta chains were read from a single sample in a study of blood T cell repertoires in COVID-19. Clones were read by immunoSEQ multiplex PCR, and TCRdb kept only the in-frame ones, dropping some. The repertoire holds about 260,000 clones, with around 90% as singletons. The source material was peripheral blood. These receptors were collected from a woman aged 40 to 50 with acute or convalescent COVID-19. CDR3s leave out the opening cysteine and the closing phenylalanine or tryptophan.

>TRBV7-2|11|TRBJ2-5
ASSLMRQETQY
>TRBV5-4|12|TRBJ2-1
ASSLPSGGIEQF
>TRBV19|14|TRBJ1-5
ASSKGPLYSNQPQH
>TRBV24-1|13|TRBJ2-3
ATSEDRSSTDTQY
>TRBV13|15|TRBJ2-3
ASSSPGGSGGTDTQY
>TRBV2|12|TRBJ1-2
ASKLLVSSWGYT
>TRBV9|17|TRBJ2-1
ASSVEVGSAGGKYNEQF
>TRBV10-3|13|TRBJ1-5
AISVGGLGNQPQH
>TRBV7-3|14|TRBJ1-3
ASSPSSGHSGNTIY
>TRBV12-5|14|TRBJ1-5
ASGLILGQGNQPQH
>TRBV12-3/TRBV12-4|11|TRBJ1-1
ASDRGGNTEAF
>TRBV7-9|9|TRBJ2-3
ASSLTDTQY
>TRBV4-1|10|TRBJ1-5
AAGTGDQPQH
>TRBV7-9|12|TRBJ1-6
ASSPTGGGSPLH
>TRBV6-5|12|TRBJ2-4
ASSVEVAKNIQY
>TRBV7-8|15|TRBJ1-1
ASSLARKGALSTEAF
>TRBV14|13|TRBJ1-3
ASSQPQGSGNTIY
>TRBV19|12|TRBJ2-1
ASSIGRGGNEQF
>TRBV19|14|TRBJ1-2
ASSFRQGRGFYGYT
>TRBV24-1|12|TRBJ1-1
ATSDAGPLTEAF
>TRBV30|11|TRBJ1-2
AWNRDLNYGYT
>TRBV10-2|12|TRBJ2-1
ASSAAGAYNEQF
>TRBV7-6|15|TRBJ2-1
ASSLARLAGGRTEQF
>TRBV7-9|12|TRBJ2-5
ASSPTGTQETQY
>TRBV9|13|TRBJ2-2
ASSLGQGATGELF
>TRBV6-5|14|TRBJ1-4
ASSYSQGPTNEKLF
>TRBV28|14|TRBJ2-3
ASSSQPGQYTDTQY
>TRBV2|11|TRBJ1-2
ASSVGQGDGYT
>TRBV24-1|15|TRBJ1-2
ATSDFPGTGVRYGYT
>TRBV7-2|14|TRBJ2-5
ASSLVASGGAETQY
>TRBV19|13|TRBJ1-2
ASSGLEAAVYGYT
>TRBV18|12|TRBJ1-1
ASSEGASNTEAF
>TRBV7-8|13|TRBJ1-3
ASSLVGGSGNTIY
>TRBV10-3|16|TRBJ2-6
AISGSRGPQSGANVLT
>TRBV19|11|TRBJ1-1
ASAGQGYTEAF
>TRBV6-1|14|TRBJ1-2
ASSDLPRGRRGSYT
>TRBV9|12|TRBJ1-2
ASSGPGQNYGYT
>TRBV9|14|TRBJ1-3
ASSVRAGGSGNTIY
>TRBV3-1/TRBV3-2|10|TRBJ2-5
ASSQDEETQY
>TRBV11-2|13|TRBJ1-2
ASSLWAGANYGYT
>TRBV11-3|13|TRBJ1-2
ASSLRQGADYGYT
>TRBV7-2|12|TRBJ1-2
ASSFDRANYGYT
>TRBV4-2|14|TRBJ1-3
ASSQEGQGFLNTIY
>TRBV12-5|13|TRBJ2-1
ASGFMGAQYNEQF
>TRBV6-4|14|TRBJ1-6
ASSERTGALNSPLH
>TRBV7-9|10|TRBJ2-5
ASTLGTEDQY
>TRBV5-1|11|TRBJ1-2
ASSLQELYGYT
>TRBV6-5|12|TRBJ1-2
ASSPWAINYGYT
>TRBV5-1|13|TRBJ2-1
ASSDGTGPYNEQF
>TRBV13|13|TRBJ2-5
ASSPLGTHKETQY
>TRBV7-9|13|TRBJ1-4
ASSSGTGVYEKLF
>TRBV5-1|12|TRBJ2-3
ASSYGQGGDTQY
>TRBV9|13|TRBJ1-6
ASSASTGDYSPLH
>TRBV19|17|TRBJ1-2
ASSTPLTGGKKPNYGYT
>TRBV21-1|16|TRBJ2-6
ASSAAGTVVLVGNVLT
>TRBV7-8|13|TRBJ1-2
ASSLRTRPGDGYT
>TRBV28|14|TRBJ1-2
ASSLSVGGGKGGYT
>TRBV15|12|TRBJ2-3
ATSTGQGIDTQY
>TRBV10-2|14|TRBJ1-4
ASSESSGRLNEKLF
>TRBV12-2|12|TRBJ1-2
ASRQADRSYGYT